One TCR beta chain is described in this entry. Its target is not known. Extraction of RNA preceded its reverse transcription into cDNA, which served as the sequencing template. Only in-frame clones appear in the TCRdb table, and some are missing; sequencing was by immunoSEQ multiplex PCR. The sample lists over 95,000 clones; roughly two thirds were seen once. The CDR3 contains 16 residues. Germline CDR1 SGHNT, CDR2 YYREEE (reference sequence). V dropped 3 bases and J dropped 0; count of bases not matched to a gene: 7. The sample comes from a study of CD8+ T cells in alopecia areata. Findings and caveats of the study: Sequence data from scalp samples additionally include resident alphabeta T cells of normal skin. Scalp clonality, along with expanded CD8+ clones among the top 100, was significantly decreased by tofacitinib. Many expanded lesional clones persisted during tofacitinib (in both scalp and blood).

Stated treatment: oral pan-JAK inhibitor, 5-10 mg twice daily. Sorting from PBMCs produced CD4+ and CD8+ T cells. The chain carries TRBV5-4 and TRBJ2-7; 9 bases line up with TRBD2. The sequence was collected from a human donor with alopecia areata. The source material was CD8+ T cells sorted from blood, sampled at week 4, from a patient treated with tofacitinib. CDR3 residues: CASSWDGGRGSYEQYF. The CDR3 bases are TGTGCCAGCAGCTGGGACGGCGGGAGGGGCTCCTACGAGCAGTACTTC.